This T cell receptor beta chain was found in a study of identical twins. Healthy Caucasians, and only they, were the donors. Template switching (which added a universal primer site) was used, and cDNA carried unique molecular identifiers. TCRdb recomputed calls from the 5' RACE reads with MiXCR, one row per CDR3 protein. The sample includes roughly 1.6 million distinct CDR3 sequences, around a third of them seen just once. Trimming removed 0 bases at V and 5 bases at J, with 16 bases between. CDR1 and CDR2 from the germline V gene are SEHNR and FQNEAQ (reference sequence). The CDR3 contains 16 residues.

The sample consisted of cord blood. The TCR comes from a newborn girl in good health. The chain recombines TRBV7-9 with TRBJ1-2, with D tentatively TRBD1 (5 bases). The CDR3 sequence: CASSLATRRVGYGYTF. Here the CDR3 DNA reads TGTGCCAGCAGCTTAGCCACGCGCAGGGTGGGGTATGGCTACACCTTC.